A selection of T cell receptor beta chains follows, all from one sample in a study of shared clonotypes between healthy human individuals. Sequencing was performed with immunoSEQ multiplex PCR; in TCRdb, only in-frame clones are kept and a portion is missing. The top ten hold approximately 1.6% of the sample, which has some 2.1 million clones, just under 95% seen once. The source material was naive CD8+ T cells from PBMCs. Receptor source: a man between 18 and 29 years old in good health. Some clones in this sample may be carry-over from other donors' samples. CDR3s include the opening cysteine and the closing phenylalanine or tryptophan. The order of the fields is J gene, clone size, V gene, CDR3 protein. For some rows the clone size is stated as once, few or many, or as a class when expanded; others skip it.

J: TRBJ2-2; size: few; V: TRBV7-9; CDR3: CASSVSGPLGLFF
J: TRBJ2-1; size: -; V: TRBV11-1; CDR3: CASSPERSYNEQFF
J: TRBJ1-4; size: -; V: TRBV4-3; CDR3: CASRRLLATNEKLFF
J: TRBJ2-1; size: -; V: TRBV20-1; CDR3: CSAGHNEQFF
J: TRBJ2-7; size: -; V: TRBV19; CDR3: CASSINGLAGADEQYF
J: TRBJ2-3; size: -; V: TRBV19; CDR3: CASSKDREGGTDTQYF
J: TRBJ2-1; size: -; V: TRBV6-1; CDR3: CASSMGGLIYNEQFF
J: TRBJ2-7; size: -; V: TRBV5-1; CDR3: CASSVTGAYEQYF
J: TRBJ1-2; size: -; V: TRBV6-5; CDR3: CASLPELYGYTF
J: TRBJ2-1; size: -; V: TRBV28; CDR3: CASWGVFREGPYNEQFF
J: TRBJ2-3; size: -; V: TRBV7-8; CDR3: CASSPSWSADTQYF
J: TRBJ2-7; size: once; V: TRBV9; CDR3: CASSVGAGQGTYEQYF
J: TRBJ2-4; size: -; V: TRBV27; CDR3: CASSSTRAIQYF
J: TRBJ1-5; size: -; V: TRBV13; CDR3: CASSFWQPQHF
J: TRBJ2-7; size: once; V: TRBV14; CDR3: CASSYGGAYEQYF
J: TRBJ2-3; size: -; V: TRBV5-6; CDR3: CASSLWRDSADTQYF
J: TRBJ2-3; size: -; V: TRBV2; CDR3: CASSGWTGGVGDTQYF